This T cell receptor beta chain stems from a study of T cell responses to AZD1222 COVID-19 vaccine. Overall study context: Second-dose timings of about 4 or about 12 weeks were pooled.

Only in-frame clones appear in the TCRdb table, and some are missing; sequencing was by immunoSEQ multiplex PCR. Counted here are about 100,000 clones, around nine tenths occurring once; the ten biggest clones make up more than 15%. General observations from the study: Two AZD1222 administrations were followed by greater Spike-specific TCR breadth and depth.

This clone has a count of ten or more. What it binds is not known. V lost 4 bases to trimming and J lost 4 bases, with 21 bases between them. This CDR3 spans 17 amino acids. Germline assignment: CDR1 KGHDR and CDR2 SFDVKD. This clonotype was obtained from an adult in good health. The sample consisted of peripheral blood, taken on day 0 of AZD1222 vaccination. The J gene is TRBJ1-2, the V gene TRBV24-1, with unresolved D. In DNA, the CDR3 is TGTGCCACCAGTGACACACTTGATGGAGGGAGTTTCTATGGCTACACCTTC. Encoded protein: CATSDTLDGGSFYGYTF.